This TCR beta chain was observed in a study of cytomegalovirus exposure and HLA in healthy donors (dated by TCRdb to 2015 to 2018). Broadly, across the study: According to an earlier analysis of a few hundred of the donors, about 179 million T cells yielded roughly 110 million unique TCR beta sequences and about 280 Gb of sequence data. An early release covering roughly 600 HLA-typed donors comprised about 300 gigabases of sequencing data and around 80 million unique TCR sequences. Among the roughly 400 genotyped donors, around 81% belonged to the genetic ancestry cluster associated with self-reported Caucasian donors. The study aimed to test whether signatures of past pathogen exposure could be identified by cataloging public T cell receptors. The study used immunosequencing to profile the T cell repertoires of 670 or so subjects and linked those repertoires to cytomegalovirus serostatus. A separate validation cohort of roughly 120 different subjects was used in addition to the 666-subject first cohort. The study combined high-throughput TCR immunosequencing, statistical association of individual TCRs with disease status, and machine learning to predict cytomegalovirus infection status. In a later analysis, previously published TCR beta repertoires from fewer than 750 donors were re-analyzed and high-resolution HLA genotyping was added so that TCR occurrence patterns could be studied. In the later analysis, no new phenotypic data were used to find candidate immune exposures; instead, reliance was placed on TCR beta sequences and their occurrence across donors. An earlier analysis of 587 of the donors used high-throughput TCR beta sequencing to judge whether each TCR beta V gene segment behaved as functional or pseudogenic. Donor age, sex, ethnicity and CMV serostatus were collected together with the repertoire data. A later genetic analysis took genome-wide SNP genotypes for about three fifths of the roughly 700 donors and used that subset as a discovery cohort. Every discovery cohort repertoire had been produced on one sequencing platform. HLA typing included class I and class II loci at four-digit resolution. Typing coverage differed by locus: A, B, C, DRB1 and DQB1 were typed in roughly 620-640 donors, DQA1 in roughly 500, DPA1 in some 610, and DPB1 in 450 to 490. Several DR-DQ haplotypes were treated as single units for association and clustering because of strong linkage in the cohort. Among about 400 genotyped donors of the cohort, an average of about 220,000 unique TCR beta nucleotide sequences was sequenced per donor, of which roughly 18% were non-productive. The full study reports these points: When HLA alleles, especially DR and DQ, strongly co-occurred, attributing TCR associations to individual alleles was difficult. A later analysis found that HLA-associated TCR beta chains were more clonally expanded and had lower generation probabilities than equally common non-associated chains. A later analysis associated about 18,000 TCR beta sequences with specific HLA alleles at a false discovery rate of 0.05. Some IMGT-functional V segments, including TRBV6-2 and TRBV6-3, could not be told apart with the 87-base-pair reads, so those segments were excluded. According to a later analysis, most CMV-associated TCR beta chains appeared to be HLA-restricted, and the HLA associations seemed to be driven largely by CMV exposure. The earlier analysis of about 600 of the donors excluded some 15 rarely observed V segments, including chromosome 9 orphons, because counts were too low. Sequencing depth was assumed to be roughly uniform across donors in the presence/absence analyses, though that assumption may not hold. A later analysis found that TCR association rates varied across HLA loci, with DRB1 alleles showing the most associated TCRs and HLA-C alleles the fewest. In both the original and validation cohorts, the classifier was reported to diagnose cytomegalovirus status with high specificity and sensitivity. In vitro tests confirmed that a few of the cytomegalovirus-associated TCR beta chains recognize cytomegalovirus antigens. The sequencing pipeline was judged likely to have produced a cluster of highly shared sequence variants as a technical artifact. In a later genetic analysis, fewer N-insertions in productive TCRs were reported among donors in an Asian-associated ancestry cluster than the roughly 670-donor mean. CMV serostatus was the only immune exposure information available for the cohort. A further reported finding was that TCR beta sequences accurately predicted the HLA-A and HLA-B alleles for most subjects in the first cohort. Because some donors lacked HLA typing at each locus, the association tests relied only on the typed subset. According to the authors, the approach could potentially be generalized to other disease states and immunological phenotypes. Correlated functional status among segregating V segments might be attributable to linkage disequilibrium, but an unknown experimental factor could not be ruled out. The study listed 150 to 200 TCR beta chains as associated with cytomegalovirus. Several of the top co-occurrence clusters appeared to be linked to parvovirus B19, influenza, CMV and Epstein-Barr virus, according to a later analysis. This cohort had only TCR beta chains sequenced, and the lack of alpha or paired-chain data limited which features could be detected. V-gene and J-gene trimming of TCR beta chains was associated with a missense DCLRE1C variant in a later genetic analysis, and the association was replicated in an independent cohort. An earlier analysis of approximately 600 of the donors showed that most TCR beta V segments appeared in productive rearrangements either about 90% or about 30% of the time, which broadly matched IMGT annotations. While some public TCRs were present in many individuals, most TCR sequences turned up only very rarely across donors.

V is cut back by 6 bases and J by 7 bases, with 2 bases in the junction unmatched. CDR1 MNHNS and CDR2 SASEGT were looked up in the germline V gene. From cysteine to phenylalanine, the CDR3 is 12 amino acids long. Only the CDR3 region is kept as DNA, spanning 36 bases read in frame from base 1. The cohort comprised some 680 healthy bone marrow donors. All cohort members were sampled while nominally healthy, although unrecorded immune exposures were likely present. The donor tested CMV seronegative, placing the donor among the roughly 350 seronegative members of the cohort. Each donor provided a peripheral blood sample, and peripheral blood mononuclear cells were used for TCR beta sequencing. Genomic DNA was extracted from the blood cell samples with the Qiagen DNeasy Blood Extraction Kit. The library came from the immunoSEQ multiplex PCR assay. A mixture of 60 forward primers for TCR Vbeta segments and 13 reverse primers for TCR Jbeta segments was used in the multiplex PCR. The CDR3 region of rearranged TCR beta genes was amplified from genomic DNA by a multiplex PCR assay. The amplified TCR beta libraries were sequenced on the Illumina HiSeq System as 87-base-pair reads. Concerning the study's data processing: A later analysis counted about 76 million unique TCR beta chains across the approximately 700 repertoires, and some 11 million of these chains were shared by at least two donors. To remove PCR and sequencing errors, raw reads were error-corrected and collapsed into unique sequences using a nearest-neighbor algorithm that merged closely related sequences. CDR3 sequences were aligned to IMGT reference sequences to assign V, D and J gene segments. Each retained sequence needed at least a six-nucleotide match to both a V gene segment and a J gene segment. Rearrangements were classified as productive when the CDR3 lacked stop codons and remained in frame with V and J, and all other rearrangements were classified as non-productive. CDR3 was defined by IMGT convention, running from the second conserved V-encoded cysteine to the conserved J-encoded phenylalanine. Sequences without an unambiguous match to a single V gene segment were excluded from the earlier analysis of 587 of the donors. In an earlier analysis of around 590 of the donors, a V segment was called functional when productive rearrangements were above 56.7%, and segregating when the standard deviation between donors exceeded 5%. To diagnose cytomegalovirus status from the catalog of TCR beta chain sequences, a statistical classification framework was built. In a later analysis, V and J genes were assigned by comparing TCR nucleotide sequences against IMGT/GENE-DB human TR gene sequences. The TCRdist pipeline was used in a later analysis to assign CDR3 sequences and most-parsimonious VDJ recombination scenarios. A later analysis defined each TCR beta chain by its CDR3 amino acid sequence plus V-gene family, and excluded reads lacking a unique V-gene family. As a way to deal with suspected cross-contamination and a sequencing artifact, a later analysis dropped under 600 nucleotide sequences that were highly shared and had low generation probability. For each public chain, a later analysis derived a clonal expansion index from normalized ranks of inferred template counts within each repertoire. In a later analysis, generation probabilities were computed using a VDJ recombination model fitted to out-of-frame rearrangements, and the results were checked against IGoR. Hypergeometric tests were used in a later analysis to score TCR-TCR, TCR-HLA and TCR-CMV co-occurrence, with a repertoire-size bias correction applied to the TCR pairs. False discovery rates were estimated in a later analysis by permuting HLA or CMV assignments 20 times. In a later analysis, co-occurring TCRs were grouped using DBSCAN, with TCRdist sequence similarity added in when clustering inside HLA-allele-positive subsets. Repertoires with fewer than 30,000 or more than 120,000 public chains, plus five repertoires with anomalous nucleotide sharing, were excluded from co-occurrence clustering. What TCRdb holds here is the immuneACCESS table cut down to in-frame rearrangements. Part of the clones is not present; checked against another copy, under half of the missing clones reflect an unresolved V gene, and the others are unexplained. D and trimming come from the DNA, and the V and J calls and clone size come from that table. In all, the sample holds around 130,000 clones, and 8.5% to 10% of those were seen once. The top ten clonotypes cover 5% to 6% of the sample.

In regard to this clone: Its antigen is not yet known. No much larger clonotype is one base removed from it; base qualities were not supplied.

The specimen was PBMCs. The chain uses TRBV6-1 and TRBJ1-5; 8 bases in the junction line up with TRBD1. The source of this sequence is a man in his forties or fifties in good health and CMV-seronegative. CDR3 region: CASRTGVQPQHF. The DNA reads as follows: TGTGCCAGCAGGACAGGGGTACAGCCCCAGCATTTT.